The rows below give T cell receptor beta chains drawn from one sample of a study of blood T cell repertoires in COVID-19. Data came from immunoSEQ multiplex PCR; TCRdb stores just in-frame clones and leaves some out. Of some 71,000 clones listed, 75% to 95% are singletons. The sequenced sample was peripheral blood. These receptors were obtained from a woman between 18 and 30 years old with acute or convalescent COVID-19. CDR3s include the opening cysteine and the closing phenylalanine or tryptophan. D genes are given only for firm matches. Not every row has a clone size; where given, it reads once, few, many or a size class.

J	V	D	size	CDR3	DNA
TRBJ1-1	TRBV5-4	NA	NA	CASSFLGGNTEAFF	TGTGCCAGCAGCTTTTTAGGGGGGAACACTGAAGCTTTCTTT
TRBJ1-1	TRBV5-5	TRBD1	NA	CASSLDRGQEAFF	TGTGCCAGCAGCTTAGACAGGGGCCAAGAAGCTTTCTTT
TRBJ2-1	TRBV12-3/TRBV12-4	NA	NA	CASSFLGEQFF	TGTGCCAGCAGTTTTCTAGGCGAGCAGTTCTTC
TRBJ1-6	TRBV3-1/TRBV3-2	NA	NA	CASSLVVQGSSYNSPLHF	TGTGCCAGCAGCCTCGTTGTTCAAGGGAGCTCCTATAATTCACCCCTCCACTTT
TRBJ2-1	TRBV4-3	TRBD2	NA	CASSHQTSGDYNEQFF	TGCGCCAGCAGCCACCAAACTAGCGGAGACTACAATGAGCAGTTCTTC
TRBJ2-5	TRBV12-3/TRBV12-4	NA	NA	CASSSTRFETQYF	TGTGCCAGCAGTTCGACAAGGTTTGAGACCCAGTACTTC
TRBJ1-4	TRBV5-6	NA	NA	CASSLATGSNEKLFF	TGTGCCAGCAGCTTGGCCACAGGGTCCAATGAAAAACTGTTTTTT
TRBJ1-3	TRBV28	NA	NA	CASSRVGREAGNTIYF	TGTGCCAGCAGTCGGGTCGGGAGGGAAGCTGGAAACACCATATATTTT
TRBJ1-5	TRBV6-5	NA	NA	CASSIAGGSQPQHF	TGTGCCAGCAGTATCGCGGGGGGCAGTCAGCCCCAGCATTTT
TRBJ2-1	TRBV2	NA	NA	CASSEVVAVQFF	TGTGCCAGCAGTGAAGTAGTAGCGGTTCAGTTCTTC
TRBJ2-1	TRBV3-1/TRBV3-2	NA	many	CASSQAGKDEQFF	TGTGCCAGCAGCCAAGCGGGAAAGGATGAGCAGTTCTTC
TRBJ1-3	TRBV6-5	NA	NA	CASRSTGSPGNTIYF	TGTGCCAGCAGATCCACAGGGTCTCCTGGAAACACCATATATTTT
TRBJ1-1	TRBV28	TRBD1	NA	CASRTGVGAEAFF	TGTGCCAGCAGGACAGGGGTCGGGGCTGAAGCTTTCTTT
TRBJ1-6	TRBV7-9	NA	NA	CASSLAGAGTRTSPLHF	TGTGCCAGCAGCTTAGCGGGGGCCGGGACACGAACCTCACCCCTCCACTTT
TRBJ1-6	TRBV7-9	TRBD1	NA	CASSYGQGIGYMENSPLHF	TGTGCCAGCAGCTATGGACAGGGGATTGGGTATATGGAGAATTCACCCCTCCACTTT
TRBJ1-6	TRBV14	NA	NA	CASSQDLPGYSPLHF	TGTGCCAGCAGCCAAGATCTGCCAGGCTATTCACCCCTCCACTTT
TRBJ1-1	TRBV2	NA	NA	CASQLQGGTEAFF	TGTGCCAGCCAACTACAGGGTGGGACTGAAGCTTTCTTT
TRBJ2-2	TRBV2	NA	NA	CASSVAGPFAGELFF	TGTGCCAGCAGTGTTGCGGGTCCCTTTGCCGGGGAGCTGTTTTTT
TRBJ1-1	TRBV7-9	NA	NA	CASSLDQNTEAFF	TGTGCCAGCAGCTTAGATCAGAACACTGAAGCTTTCTTT
TRBJ2-2	TRBV6-5	TRBD2	NA	CASSKLAGGTGELFF	TGTGCCAGCAGTAAACTAGCGGGAGGGACCGGGGAGCTGTTTTTT
TRBJ2-1	TRBV11-3	TRBD2	NA	CASSPNSGGNLNEQFF	TGTGCCAGCAGCCCCAATAGCGGGGGGAACCTCAATGAGCAGTTCTTC
TRBJ1-1	TRBV14	NA	NA	CASSQDAHRDTEAFF	TGTGCCAGCAGCCAAGATGCGCACAGGGACACTGAAGCTTTCTTT
TRBJ2-3	TRBV30	NA	NA	CAWTKGLTDTQYF	TGTGCCTGGACCAAGGGGCTCACAGATACGCAGTATTTT
TRBJ2-5	TRBV6-2/TRBV6-3	NA	NA	CASSYKETQYF	TGTGCCAGCAGCTATAAAGAGACCCAGTACTTC
TRBJ1-2	TRBV6-1	NA	NA	CASSEVQGNGYTF	TGTGCCAGCAGTGAAGTTCAGGGGAATGGCTACACCTTC
TRBJ2-1	TRBV7-8	NA	NA	CASSLGQDYNEQFF	TGTGCCAGCAGCTTAGGACAGGACTACAATGAGCAGTTCTTC
TRBJ2-1	TRBV2	TRBD1	NA	CATPGQGDPYNEQFF	TGTGCCACCCCCGGGCAGGGGGACCCCTACAATGAGCAGTTCTTC
TRBJ2-1	TRBV11-2	TRBD2	NA	CASSLGLAGDNEQFF	TGTGCCAGCAGCTTAGGGCTAGCGGGGGACAATGAGCAGTTCTTC
TRBJ2-7	TRBV19	NA	NA	CASSIFFGTYEQYF	TGTGCCAGTAGTATCTTCTTCGGGACTTACGAGCAGTACTTC
TRBJ2-3	TRBV2	NA	NA	CASSTPGLDTSQPYTDTQYF	TGTGCCAGCAGTACTCCGGGACTCGACACCTCCCAGCCGTACACAGATACGCAGTATTTT
TRBJ2-7	TRBV5-4	TRBD2	NA	CASSLAGREIGPEQYF	TGTGCCAGCAGCTTGGCCGGGCGGGAGATCGGTCCCGAGCAGTACTTC
TRBJ2-7	TRBV27	NA	once	CASSPGTRTYEQYF	TGTGCCAGCAGTCCCGGGACACGGACCTACGAGCAGTACTTC
TRBJ1-4	TRBV30	NA	once	CAWSRYAREKLFF	TGTGCCTGGAGTCGGTACGCACGTGAAAAACTGTTTTTT
TRBJ2-5	TRBV20-1	NA	NA	CSANDRMAGETQYF	TGCAGTGCTAATGACAGGATGGCGGGGGAGACCCAGTACTTC
TRBJ2-2	TRBV5-1	NA	NA	CASNKNPNTGELFF	TGCGCCAGCAACAAGAATCCGAACACCGGGGAGCTGTTTTTT
TRBJ2-5	TRBV20-1	NA	NA	CGAVEEETQYF	TGCGGGGCGGTTGAGGAAGAGACCCAGTACTTC
TRBJ2-7	TRBV27	TRBD1	once	CASSLTGGEQYF	TGTGCCAGCAGTTTAACAGGGGGAGAGCAGTACTTC
TRBJ2-3	TRBV10-3	NA	once	CAISESEAGTDTQYF	TGTGCCATCAGTGAGTCGGAGGCCGGCACAGATACGCAGTATTTT
TRBJ1-3	TRBV29-1	NA	NA	CSVLVTSGNTIYF	TGCAGCGTTCTCGTGACAAGCGGAAACACCATATATTTT
TRBJ2-2	TRBV30	NA	NA	CAWSGGGGVSTGELFF	TGTGCCTGGAGTGGAGGGGGAGGGGTTAGCACCGGGGAGCTGTTTTTT
TRBJ1-5	TRBV21-1	NA	NA	CASSKDRQGGCSQPQHF	TGTGCCAGCAGCAAAGATCGTCAAGGGGGCTGTAGTCAGCCCCAGCATTTT
TRBJ2-5	TRBV6-2/TRBV6-3	TRBD2	NA	CASSYKASGGWGTQYF	TGTGCCAGCAGTTACAAGGCTAGCGGAGGGTGGGGGACCCAGTACTTC
TRBJ1-2	TRBV29-1	TRBD1	NA	CSVLPGQGNGYTF	TGCAGCGTTCTCCCGGGACAGGGGAATGGCTACACCTTC
TRBJ2-3	TRBV9	NA	NA	CASSVARGDTQYF	TGTGCCAGCAGCGTAGCCCGGGGGGATACGCAGTATTTT
TRBJ2-1	TRBV21-1	NA	NA	CASSVRLAGNNEQFF	TGTGCCAGCAGCGTTCGACTAGCGGGGAACAATGAGCAGTTCTTC
TRBJ1-1	TRBV12-3/TRBV12-4	NA	NA	CASSLQKNTEAFF	TGTGCCAGCAGTTTACAGAAGAACACTGAAGCTTTCTTT
TRBJ2-7	TRBV6-1	TRBD2	NA	CASSDGTSGYYEQYF	TGTGCCAGCAGTGATGGGACTAGCGGCTACTACGAGCAGTACTTC
TRBJ2-2	TRBV7-8	NA	NA	CASSRPRGNTGELFF	TGTGCCAGCAGCCGACCCAGGGGGAACACCGGGGAGCTGTTTTTT
TRBJ2-1	TRBV4-1	TRBD2	NA	CASSPGGYNEQFF	TGCGCCAGCAGCCCGGGGGGATACAATGAGCAGTTCTTC
TRBJ2-1	TRBV27	TRBD2	NA	CASNSGGVANEQFF	TGTGCCAGCAATAGCGGGGGTGTCGCCAATGAGCAGTTCTTC
TRBJ1-5	TRBV2	NA	NA	CASSEDRHSNQPQHF	TGTGCCAGCAGCGAGGACAGACATAGCAATCAGCCCCAGCATTTT
TRBJ2-7	TRBV5-8	TRBD1	NA	CASSLVLGTDHYEQYF	TGTGCCAGCAGCTTGGTCCTCGGGACAGATCACTACGAGCAGTACTTC
TRBJ2-7	TRBV5-5	NA	NA	CASSSFRAGNTYEQYF	TGTGCCAGCAGCTCCTTTCGGGCCGGGAATACCTACGAGCAGTACTTC
TRBJ2-5	TRBV18	TRBD2	NA	CASSPGTSKETQYF	TGTGCCAGCTCACCCGGGACTAGCAAGGAGACCCAGTACTTC
TRBJ2-7	TRBV2	TRBD2	few	CASSESGLAGYEQYF	TGTGCCAGCAGTGAATCTGGACTAGCGGGTTACGAGCAGTACTTC
TRBJ2-3	TRBV28	TRBD2	NA	CAARLAGTPNFSTDTQYF	TGTGCCGCCCGACTAGCGGGAACCCCCAACTTTAGCACAGATACGCAGTATTTT
TRBJ2-5	TRBV7-2	NA	NA	CASSLATATRETQYF	TGTGCCAGCAGCTTAGCCACAGCAACCCGGGAGACCCAGTACTTC
TRBJ1-1	TRBV14	NA	NA	CASKNSKNTEAFF	TGTGCCAGCAAAAACTCTAAGAACACTGAAGCTTTCTTT
TRBJ1-1	TRBV30	NA	NA	CAWSESRRMNAFF	TGTGCCTGGAGTGAGTCGCGCAGGATGAACGCTTTCTTT